The sequence of this T cell receptor (beta chain) was determined in a study of vaccination and CD4 T cells after COVID-19. Sequence data for DNA of cultured CD4+ T cells were generated by the Oncomine TCR Beta short-read assay. TCRdb passed the PCR reads through MiXCR, listing each CDR3 protein once. The data contain some 16,000 distinct CDR3 sequences, around two fifths of them singletons. Treatment described: roughly nine-day PBMC culture with coronavirus spike peptide pools or control peptides (ViraFEST assay). The CDR3 totals 12 residues. Germline-derived CDR1 and CDR2 are GTSNPN and SVGIG (reference sequence). V dropped 4 bases and J dropped 4 bases, with 9 bases sitting between them. Points on this clonotype: Its antigen is not known.

The receptor comes from a human donor who had recovered from COVID-19. V usage is TRBV30 and J usage is TRBJ2-3; D perhaps matches TRBD1 (7 bases). The input for sequencing was CD4+ T cells from blood, cultured in vitro, taken after SARS-CoV-2 vaccination. The CDR3 protein is CAWTRGADTQYF. The CDR3 DNA reads TGTGCCTGGACCAGGGGGGCAGATACGCAGTATTTT.